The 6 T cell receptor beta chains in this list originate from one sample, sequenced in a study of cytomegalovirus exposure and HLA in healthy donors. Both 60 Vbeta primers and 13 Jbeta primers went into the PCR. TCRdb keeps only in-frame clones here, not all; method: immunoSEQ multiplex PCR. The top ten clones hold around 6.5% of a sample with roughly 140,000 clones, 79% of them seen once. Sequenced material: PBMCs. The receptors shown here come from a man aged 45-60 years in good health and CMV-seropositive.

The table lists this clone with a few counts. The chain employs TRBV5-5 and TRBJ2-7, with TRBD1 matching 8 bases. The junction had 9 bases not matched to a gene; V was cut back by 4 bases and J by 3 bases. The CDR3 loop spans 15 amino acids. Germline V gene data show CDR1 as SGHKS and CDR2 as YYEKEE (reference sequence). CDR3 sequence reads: CASSIRQGIFYEQYF. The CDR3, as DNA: TGTGCCAGCAGCATAAGACAGGGGATTTTCTACGAGCAGTACTTC.

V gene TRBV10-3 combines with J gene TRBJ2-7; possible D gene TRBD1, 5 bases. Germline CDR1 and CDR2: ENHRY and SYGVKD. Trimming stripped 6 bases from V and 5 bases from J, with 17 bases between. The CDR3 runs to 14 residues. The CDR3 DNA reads TGTGCCATCAGAAATGGGGCAGGAAGCGACGAGCAGTACTTC. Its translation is CAIRNGAGSDEQYF.

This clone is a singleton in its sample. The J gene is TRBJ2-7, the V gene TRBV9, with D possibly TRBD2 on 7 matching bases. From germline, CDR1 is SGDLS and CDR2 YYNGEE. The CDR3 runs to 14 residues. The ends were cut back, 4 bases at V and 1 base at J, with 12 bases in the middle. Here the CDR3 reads CASSRGGISYEQYF. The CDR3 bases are TGTGCCAGCAGCAGGGGGGGAATTTCCTACGAGCAGTACTTC.

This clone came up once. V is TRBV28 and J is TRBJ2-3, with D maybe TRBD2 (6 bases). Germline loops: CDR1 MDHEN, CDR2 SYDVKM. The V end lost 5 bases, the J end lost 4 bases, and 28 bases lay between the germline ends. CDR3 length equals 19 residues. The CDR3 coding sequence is TGTGCCAGCAGTCTTTATATGACCGCTAGCGCCCCAGGACCAGATACGCAGTATTTT. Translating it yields CASSLYMTASAPGPDTQYF.

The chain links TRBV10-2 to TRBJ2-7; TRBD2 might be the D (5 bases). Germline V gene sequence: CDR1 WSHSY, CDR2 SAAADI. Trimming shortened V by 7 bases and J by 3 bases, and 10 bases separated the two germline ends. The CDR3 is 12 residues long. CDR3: CASKGRGYEQYF. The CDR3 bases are TGCGCCAGCAAAGGTCGGGGCTACGAGCAGTACTTC.

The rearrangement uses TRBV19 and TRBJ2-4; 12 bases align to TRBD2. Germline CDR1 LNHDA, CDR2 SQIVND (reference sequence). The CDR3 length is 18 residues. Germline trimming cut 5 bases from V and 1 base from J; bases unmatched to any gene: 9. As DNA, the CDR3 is TGTGCCAGTAGTCGACTAGCGGGAGTAAAGTGGGCCAAAAACATTCAGTACTTC. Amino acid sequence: CASSRLAGVKWAKNIQYF.